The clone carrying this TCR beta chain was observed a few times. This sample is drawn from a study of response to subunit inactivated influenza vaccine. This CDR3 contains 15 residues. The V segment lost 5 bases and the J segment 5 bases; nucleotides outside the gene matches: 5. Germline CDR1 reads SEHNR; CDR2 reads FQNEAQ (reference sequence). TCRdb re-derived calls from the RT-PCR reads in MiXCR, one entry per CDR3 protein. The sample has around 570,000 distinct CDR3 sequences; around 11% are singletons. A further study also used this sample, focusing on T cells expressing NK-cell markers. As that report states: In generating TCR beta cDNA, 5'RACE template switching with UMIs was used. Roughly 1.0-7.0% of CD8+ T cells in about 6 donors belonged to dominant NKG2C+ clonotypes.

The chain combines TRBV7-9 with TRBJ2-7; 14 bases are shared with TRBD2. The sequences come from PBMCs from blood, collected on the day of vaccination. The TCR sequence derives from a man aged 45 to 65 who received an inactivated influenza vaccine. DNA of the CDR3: TGTGCCAGCAGCCCCGGGACTAGCGGGAGTAACGAGCAGTACTTC. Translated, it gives CASSPGTSGSNEQYF.